Here is one T cell receptor beta chain with its context. This specimen comes from a study of T cell changes during pregnancy in multiple sclerosis. The method was immunoSEQ multiplex PCR; TCRdb's version includes in-frame clones alone and lacks a portion of them. The repertoire holds about 72,000 clones, with 91% as singletons. This CDR3 has 13 amino acids. The germline V gene encodes CDR1 MNHEY and CDR2 SVGAGI. Trimming at V came to 5 bases and at J to 5 bases, leaving 4 bases not matched to a gene. The chain uses TRBV6-5 and TRBJ2-7; 9 bases align to TRBD2. The TCR was taken from a female donor in good health, enrolled as a control in a pregnancy study. The sequencing here drew on peripheral blood, taken in the third trimester of pregnancy. CDR3 amino acids: CASSQRGANEQYF. CDR3 in DNA: TGTGCCAGCAGTCAGCGGGGGGCTAACGAGCAGTACTTC.